The 20 T cell receptor beta chains given below trace back to one sample, sequenced in a study of blood T cells in healthy people across ages. A J-beta primer mix and a sample-barcoded 5' primer were used in a second PCR of roughly 7 to 12 cycles. TCRdb reanalysed the 5' RACE reads using MiXCR and keeps one entry per CDR3 protein. Altogether around 1,800,000 distinct CDR3 sequences are present, 30% to 40% being singletons, with the ten largest covering roughly 23%. The sample taken for sequencing was blood. The origin of the receptors is a human donor in good health.

This clonotype was seen a few times. The chain joins TRBV4-3 to TRBJ2-1; 9 nucleotides line up with TRBD2. CDR3 length equals 16 residues. Germline trimming cut 0 bases from V and 8 bases from J; bases unmatched to any gene: 8. The germline V gene has CDR1 LGHNA and CDR2 YSLEER. CDR3 sequence (DNA): TGCGCCAGCAGCCAAGATCTCGAGCGGGGGGCGGATGAGCAGTTCTTC. Its translation is CASSQDLERGADEQFF.

This clonotype was detected only a few times. In nucleotides, the CDR3 is TGTGCCACCGATAAAGACAGCGTCGAGCAGTACTTC. Translating it yields CATDKDSVEQYF. V is TRBV2 and J is TRBJ2-4, with a possible D match to TRBD1 (5 bases). The J call may be mistaken, given a closer DNA end match to TRBJ2-7. The CDR3 totals 12 residues. Germline loops: CDR1 SNHLY, CDR2 FYNNEI.

This clonotype has only a few counts. This sequence joins TRBV20-1 and TRBJ2-3; TRBD2 matches 8 bases. Trimming removed 6 bases from V and 8 bases from J; junction bases left unmatched: 13. Germline CDR1 and CDR2: DFQATT and SNEGSKA (reference sequence). The CDR3 spans 14 residues. Here the CDR3 DNA reads TGCAGTGCCATAGCGGGGAACCTCTTGGGTACGCAGTATTTT. It encodes CSAIAGNLLGTQYF.

This clonotype showed up just once. The V gene is TRBV29-1, the J gene TRBJ2-1; 7 bases are a match to TRBD1. The V gene's germline CDR1 is SQVTM and CDR2 ANQGSEA. The CDR3 length is 17 residues. Unmatched junction bases numbered 15, after V lost 4 bases and J lost 3 bases. The CDR3 bases are TGCAGCGTTGGTGACAGGGTTTCATCCTACGACTACAATGAGCAGTTCTTC. Translating it yields CSVGDRVSSYDYNEQFF.

J is TRBJ1-2 and V is TRBV6-2 or TRBV6-3; a possible D gene is TRBD1 (5 bases). V lost 7 bases and J 5 bases, leaving 20 bases between the germline ends. There are 15 residues in the CDR3. Germline CDR1 reads MNHEY; CDR2 reads SVGEGT. For the CDR3, the DNA is TGTGCCAGCAACTCCCGGGGCGCAGGCAGATATGGCTACACCTTC. Encoded protein: CASNSRGAGRYGYTF.

Details on this clonotype: Since no conserved phenylalanine or tryptophan closes the CDR3, a read error is the likely cause. This chain joins TRBV12-3 or TRBV12-4 and TRBJ2-3; 8 positions agree with TRBD2. After removal of 6 bases from V and 4 bases from J, the junction contained 9 bases not matched to a gene. The CDR3 length is 15 residues. The CDR3 sequence: CASSMTGGGPDTQYS. CDR3 nucleotide sequence: TGTGCCAGCAGCATGACTGGCGGGGGGCCAGATACGCAGTATTCT.

The chain recombines TRBV7-2 with TRBJ2-3; D may be TRBD2 (6 bases). V was pared by 1 base and J by 5 bases, with 13 bases between. The germline CDR1 and CDR2 sequences are SGHTA and FQGNSA. The CDR3 spans 15 residues. The CDR3 spells CASSLERAGRDTQYF. CDR3 in DNA: TGTGCCAGCAGCTTAGAGAGGGCGGGAAGAGATACGCAGTATTTT.

This clonotype was found a few times. A read error may produce the germline difference seen at one junction end. V gene TRBV29-1 combines with J gene TRBJ2-2, with 11 bases identical to TRBD1. The CDR3 covers 15 residues. Germline lookup yields CDR1 SQVTM and CDR2 ANQGSEA. The CDR3 protein is CSGKPGQGDTGELFF. CDR3 sequence (DNA): TGCAGCGGTAAACCGGGACAGGGGGACACCGGGGAGTTGTTTTTT.

This clonotype was counted many times. The V call is TRBV6-2 or TRBV6-3, the J call TRBJ2-7; D not resolved. Germline CDR1 and CDR2: MNHEY and SVGEGT. The V end lost 0 bases, the J end lost 0 bases, and 27 bases lay between the germline ends. This CDR3 region has 21 residues. This chain's CDR3 is CASSYSRPGRSPKRSSYEQYF. CDR3 nucleotide sequence: TGTGCCAGCAGTTACTCTCGACCCGGACGGAGCCCGAAACGTAGCTCCTACGAGCAGTACTTC.

This clonotype showed up just a few times. The chain couples TRBV7-9 to TRBJ1-5; no definite D call. V was trimmed by 5 bases and J by 5 bases, leaving 19 bases between them. Per germline, CDR1 SEHNR and CDR2 FQNEAQ (reference sequence). This CDR3 is built from 16 residues. CDR3 region: CASSRAHGDLYQPQHF. In DNA form, the CDR3 reads TGTGCCAGCAGCCGAGCCCACGGGGATTTATATCAGCCCCAGCATTTT. Combining the CDR3 with reference TRBV7-9 and TRBJ1-5 gives the whole variable domain DTGVSQNPRHKITKRGQNVTFRCDPISEHNRLYWYRQTLGQGPEFLTYFQNEAQLEKSRLLSDRFSAERPKGSFSTLEIQRTEQGDSAMYLCASSRAHGDLYQPQHFGDGTRLSIL.

The table lists this clonotype with a few counts. The chain links TRBV12-3 or TRBV12-4 to TRBJ2-1; D is possibly TRBD2 (5 bases). The CDR3 loop spans 11 amino acids. V lost 3 bases and J 12 bases, leaving 9 bases between the germline ends. The CDR3 loop is CASSLIATQFF. The DNA for the CDR3 is TGTGCCAGCAGTTTGATAGCGACGCAGTTCTTC.

The table lists this clonotype with a few counts. J is TRBJ2-1 and V is TRBV6-5; 11 bases match TRBD2. V lost 0 bases, J lost 4 bases, and 5 bases stayed unmatched. Germline-derived CDR1 and CDR2 are MNHEY and SVGAGI. The CDR3 loop spans 17 amino acids. The CDR3 bases are TGTGCCAGCAGTTACTCGATCCCTAGCGGGGGGTACAATGAGCAGTTCTTC. Protein: CASSYSIPSGGYNEQFF.

This chain links TRBV4-3 with TRBJ2-5, with D possibly TRBD2 on 5 matching bases. The end of the DNA aligns better with TRBJ2-7, so the J call may be wrong. This CDR3 has 14 residues. CDR1 and CDR2 (germline): LGHNA, YSLEER. The CDR3 is CASSQDGEGYEQYF. The CDR3 DNA sequence: TGCGCCAGCAGCCAAGACGGTGAGGGCTACGAGCAGTACTTC.

This chain uses TRBV6-2 or TRBV6-3 with TRBJ1-1; D gene uncertain. Germline lookup yields CDR1 MNHEY and CDR2 SVGEGT. The V and J ends lost 6 bases and 0 bases respectively, with 8 bases between them. The CDR3 consists of 13 residues. The CDR3 DNA sequence: TGTGCCAGCAGAGACGGTGTGAACACTGAAGCTTTCTTT. The encoded protein is CASRDGVNTEAFF.

The V and J genes are TRBV6-1 and TRBJ1-1; no reliable D call. In germline, CDR1 is MNHNS, CDR2 SASEGT. Trimming shortened V by 4 bases and J by 4 bases, and 10 bases separated the two germline ends. This CDR3 is built from 13 residues. CDR3 loop: CASSALESTEAFF. The CDR3 DNA is TGTGCCAGCAGTGCCCTGGAGAGCACTGAAGCTTTCTTT.

The chain is built from TRBV4-1 and TRBJ2-3; D is perhaps TRBD2 (6 bases). V dropped 3 bases and J dropped 1 base, with 14 bases sitting between them. The CDR3 covers 16 residues. Germline assignment: CDR1 MGHRA and CDR2 YSYEKL. The chain's CDR3 is CASSHLGLSRTDTQYF. As DNA, the CDR3 is TGCGCCAGCAGCCATCTAGGACTATCCCGCACAGATACGCAGTATTTT.

This clonotype was counted between two and nine times. The chain carries TRBV4-3 and TRBJ2-5; D call uncertain. The CDR3 runs 15 residues. The V gene lost 1 base and the J gene lost 0 bases, with 9 bases spanning the gap. Germline-derived CDR1 and CDR2 are LGHNA and YSLEER. CDR3 nucleotides: TGCGCCAGCAGCCAAGGAATAACCAACCAAGAGACCCAGTACTTC. Translated, it gives CASSQGITNQETQYF.

CDR3 amino acids: CSAVWDSTEAFF. The DNA of the CDR3 is TGCAGTGCTGTATGGGACAGCACTGAAGCTTTCTTT. This chain uses TRBV20-1 with TRBJ1-1; TRBD1 agrees at 7 bases. Germline V gene sequence: CDR1 DFQATT, CDR2 SNEGSKA (reference sequence). CDR3 size: 12 residues. Unmatched junction bases numbered 4, after V lost 5 bases and J lost 4 bases.

This sequence joins TRBV27 and TRBJ1-4; D is ambiguous. Looked up from germline, CDR1 is MNHEY and CDR2 is SMNVEV (reference sequence). Trimming shortened V by 4 bases and J by 6 bases, and 9 bases separated the two germline ends. CDR3 length: 13 residues. CDR3 nucleotide sequence: TGTGCCAGCAGTTCCGGACGTGATGAAAAACTGTTTTTT. It yields the protein CASSSGRDEKLFF.

This clonotype was seen only a few times. This chain uses TRBV4-2 with TRBJ1-4; no clear D gene. Trimming shortened V by 0 bases and J by 0 bases, and 14 bases separated the two germline ends. The germline CDR1 and CDR2 sequences are LGHNA and YNFKEQ. The CDR3 length is 18 residues. CDR3 protein: CASSQERAGPATNEKLFF. The CDR3 DNA reads TGTGCCAGCAGCCAAGAGAGGGCAGGACCTGCAACTAATGAAAAACTGTTTTTT.